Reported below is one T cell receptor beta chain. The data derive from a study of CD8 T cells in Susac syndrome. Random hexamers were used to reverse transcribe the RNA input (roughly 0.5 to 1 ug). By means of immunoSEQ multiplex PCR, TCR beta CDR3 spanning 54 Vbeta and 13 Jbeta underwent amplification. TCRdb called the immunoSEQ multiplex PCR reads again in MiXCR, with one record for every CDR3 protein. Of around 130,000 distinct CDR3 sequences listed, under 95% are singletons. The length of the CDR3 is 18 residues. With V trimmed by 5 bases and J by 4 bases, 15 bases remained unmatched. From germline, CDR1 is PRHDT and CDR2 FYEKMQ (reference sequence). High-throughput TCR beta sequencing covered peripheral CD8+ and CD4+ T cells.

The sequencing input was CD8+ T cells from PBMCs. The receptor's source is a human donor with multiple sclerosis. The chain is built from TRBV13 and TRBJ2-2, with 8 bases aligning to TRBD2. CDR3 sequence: CASSPGLAGTVATGELFF. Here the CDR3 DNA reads TGTGCCAGCAGCCCCGGTTTAGCGGGAACAGTGGCCACCGGGGAGCTGTTTTTT.